These T cell receptor beta chains were read from a single sample in a study of Ad26.COV2.S vaccination and SARS-CoV-2 variants. Clones were read by immunoSEQ multiplex PCR, and TCRdb kept only the in-frame ones, dropping some. The sample yields more than 300,000 clones, around 85% seen once. This specimen was peripheral blood, taken in a trial of Ad26.COV2.S vaccine versus placebo. Every receptor here comes from a person between 18 and 65 years old who received the Ad26.COV2.S COVID-19 vaccine or a placebo. Each CDR3 is given with its conserved first and last residue. A D gene is named only where the DNA matches it firmly. The size entry is marked missing in some rows and otherwise reads once, few, many or a size class.

clone size	V gene	J gene	D gene	CDR3 DNA	CDR3 protein
.	TRBV7-6	TRBJ1-1	TRBD1	TGTGCCAGCAGCCCCGACGGACAGGGGGCAACTGAAGCTTTCTTT	CASSPDGQGATEAFF
.	TRBV4-1	TRBJ1-4	.	TGCGCCAGCAGCCAAGTCGTCTTTGACTCCCATGAAAAACTGTTTTTT	CASSQVVFDSHEKLFF
.	TRBV5-4	TRBJ2-7	TRBD1	TGTGCCAGCAGCCCCGGGACAGGGGCCTACGAGCAGTACTTC	CASSPGTGAYEQYF
.	TRBV5-4	TRBJ1-1	TRBD1	TGTGCCATCAGGGGGACTGAAGCTTTCTTT	CAIRGTEAFF
.	TRBV19	TRBJ2-7	TRBD2	TGTGCCAGTAGTAGCGGGGGGCCCTCCTACGAGCAGTACTTC	CASSSGGPSYEQYF
.	TRBV5-1	TRBJ2-7	TRBD2	TGCGCCAGCAGCTTGGGCCCCGGGAGGAAGCAGTACTTC	CASSLGPGRKQYF
.	TRBV24-1	TRBJ2-2	.	TGTGCCACCAGCCCAGGGGCCGGGGAGCTGTTTTTT	CATSPGAGELFF
.	TRBV7-2	TRBJ1-2	TRBD1	TGTGCCAGCAGCCCGAACAGGGGGCTGGGTGGCTACACCTTC	CASSPNRGLGGYTF
once	TRBV7-9	TRBJ2-2	.	TGTGCCAGCAGCTACTCGATGGACGGGGTGGGCACCGGGGAGCTGTTTTTT	CASSYSMDGVGTGELFF
few	TRBV3-1/TRBV3-2	TRBJ1-6	.	TGTGCCAGCGGGTACTCCAGAGAATCACCCCTCCACTTT	CASGYSRESPLHF
.	TRBV5-5	TRBJ2-5	TRBD2	TGTGCCAGCACCGTTTACGGGGGGGCACAAGAGACCCAGTACTTC	CASTVYGGAQETQYF
few	TRBV5-1	TRBJ2-7	.	TGCGCCAGCGCGGCAGGGTCCTCTAGCGAGCAGTACTTC	CASAAGSSSEQYF
.	TRBV6-6	TRBJ1-2	TRBD1	TGTGCCAGCAGTTACTCTCTTGGACAGGGTAGCGGCTACACCTTC	CASSYSLGQGSGYTF
.	TRBV7-3	TRBJ2-1	.	TGTGCCAGCAGCTCGACAGCAGACAATGAGCAGTTCTTC	CASSSTADNEQFF
.	TRBV10-2	TRBJ1-1	.	TGCGCCAGCAAGGACAGTCATGAAGGGACTGAAGCTTTCTTT	CASKDSHEGTEAFF
.	TRBV9	TRBJ2-7	TRBD1	TGTGCCAGCAGCCCCGGACAGGGGGCGGTCTACGAGCAGTACTTC	CASSPGQGAVYEQYF
.	TRBV5-1	TRBJ2-2	.	TGCGCCAGCAGCCTCCGTCCGAACACCGGGGAGCTGTTTTTT	CASSLRPNTGELFF
once	TRBV6-2/TRBV6-3	TRBJ2-2	TRBD2	TGTGCCAGCAGTTTGGGAGGGGCGCCACTAGTCGGGGAGCTGTTTTTT	CASSLGGAPLVGELFF
.	TRBV6-5	TRBJ2-2	.	TGTGCCAGCCGATTGGACAGCACCTACGGGGAGCTGTTTTTT	CASRLDSTYGELFF
.	TRBV6-4	TRBJ1-4	.	TGTGCCAGCAGTGACTCTTGGGGTGAAAAACTGTTTTTT	CASSDSWGEKLFF
.	TRBV5-1	TRBJ1-4	TRBD1	TGCGCCAGCAGCGTGACAGGGGCAACTAATGAAAAACTGTTTTTT	CASSVTGATNEKLFF
.	TRBV18	TRBJ1-4	.	TGTGCCAGCTCACCTCGTTCCGGGCAGATGGATGAAAAACTGTTTTTT	CASSPRSGQMDEKLFF
.	TRBV14	TRBJ1-2	.	TGTGCCAGCAGCCCCCGAAGGGGACGAAGAATTAACTATGGCTACACCTTC	CASSPRRGRRINYGYTF
.	TRBV7-8	TRBJ2-1	TRBD2	TGTGCCAGCAGCCACATAGGACTAGCGGGACGTAATGAGCAGTTCTTC	CASSHIGLAGRNEQFF
.	TRBV5-1	TRBJ2-7	TRBD1	TGCGCCAGCAGCATCTCGACAGGGGTAGCCTACGAGCAGTACTTC	CASSISTGVAYEQYF
.	TRBV5-1	TRBJ2-3	TRBD2	TGCGCCAGCAGCTTGGCCGGGACTAGCGGCACAGATACGCAGTATTTT	CASSLAGTSGTDTQYF
.	TRBV7-8	TRBJ2-3	TRBD2	TGTGCCAGCAGCCGATACGGTCATGTTGAGGGACTATTAACAGATACGCAGTATTTT	CASSRYGHVEGLLTDTQYF
once	TRBV30	TRBJ1-1	.	TGTGCCTGGAGTCCTGACGGGAACACTGAAGCTTTCTTT	CAWSPDGNTEAFF
.	TRBV7-9	TRBJ2-1	TRBD2	TGTGCCAGCAGCGCGGCGGCTAGCGGCCCCTACAATGAGCAGTTCTTC	CASSAAASGPYNEQFF
.	TRBV6-5	TRBJ2-2	.	TGTGCCAGCAGTTGGGGGACGGCGAACACCGGGGAGCTGTTTTTT	CASSWGTANTGELFF
.	TRBV29-1	TRBJ2-1	.	TGCAGCGGCACCGTTCCCGGGACTGCCCCTTACAATGAGCAGTTCTTC	CSGTVPGTAPYNEQFF
.	TRBV29-1	TRBJ2-2	TRBD1	TGCAGCGCCGGTGGGACAGGGGGTGGCACCGGGGAGCTGTTTTTT	CSAGGTGGGTGELFF
.	TRBV4-2	TRBJ1-4	TRBD1	TGTGCCAGCAGCCCCAAGGGACAGGGAGAAAAACTGTTTTTT	CASSPKGQGEKLFF
.	TRBV5-4	TRBJ2-5	TRBD1	TGTGCCAGCAGCGGACGGACAGGGGGGGAAGAGACCCAGTACTTC	CASSGRTGGEETQYF
.	TRBV24-1	TRBJ2-2	.	TGTGCCACCAGTGATCTTCCCGGACGGAGAGAGAACACCGGGGAGCTGTTTTTT	CATSDLPGRRENTGELFF